The 29 T cell receptor beta chains below all came from one sample that was sequenced in a study of CD8+ T cells in alopecia areata. It was cDNA, reverse transcribed from extracted RNA, that served as the sequencing template. The protocol was immunoSEQ multiplex PCR, while the TCRdb copy is restricted to in-frame clones and leaves out a portion. The repertoire consists of around 300,000 clones, none detected only once. Markers used for sorting pooled cutaneous lymph node cells were CD4, CD8alpha, NKG2D, NKG2ACE and others. Sequenced input: CD4+ T cells sorted from a lymph node. All receptors come from a C3H/HeJ mouse with alopecia areata. This mouse strain has H2-k as its MHC haplotype.

This clone was seen only a few times. Mouse germline and gene names are used. The read terminates 4 residues before the CDR3 end, so the remaining end is supplied by the germline J gene. Other DNA variants within this sample encode the same CDR3. The rearrangement links TRBV1 to TRBJ2-7, with TRBD1 matching over 11 bases. CDR1 and CDR2 from the germline V gene are NSQYPW and LRSPGD (reference sequence). The CDR3 runs 15 residues. This chain's CDR3 is CTCSAGGTGGYEQYF. The covered CDR3 bases are TGCACCTGCAGTGCAGGAGGGACAGGGGGGTAT. Complete variable domain (other parts from reference TRBV1 and TRBJ2-7): VTLLEQNPRWRLVPRGQAVNLRCILKNSQYPWMSWYQQDLQKQLQWLFTLRSPGDKEVKSLPGADYLATRVTDTELRLQVANMSQGRTLYCTCSAGGTGGYEQYFGPGTRLTVL.

This clone was counted many times. The gene symbols are mouse symbols. The CDR3 end falls 3 residues outside the read, so it is completed with the germline J gene. This chain links TRBV13-1 with TRBJ1-6, with D possibly matching TRBD1 (6 bases). TRBJ1-6 is reported as an ORF; its role is uncertain. The ends were cut back, 0 bases at V and 9 bases at J, with 7 bases in the middle. Looked up from germline, CDR1 is NSHNY and CDR2 is SYGAGN. The CDR3 is 13 amino acids. This CDR3 is CASSDEGVSPLYF. The covered CDR3 bases are TGTGCCAGCAGTGATGAGGGGGTTTCGCCC.

This clone has more than one count but fewer than ten. Gene labels here are mouse ones. The CDR3 end lies 4 residues beyond the end of the read and is filled in from the germline J gene. The chain uses TRBV13-2 and TRBJ1-2, with TRBD1 identical over 9 bases. CDR3 size: 14 residues. Germline V gene sequence: CDR1 NNHNN, CDR2 SYGAGS (reference sequence). After removal of 3 bases from V and 4 bases from J, the junction contained 4 bases not matched to a gene. The CDR3 sequence: CASGGPGQGSDYTF. The sequenced part of the CDR3 DNA is TGTGCCAGCGGTGGGCCGGGACAGGGCTCC.

This clone has more than one count but fewer than ten. All gene names here are mouse names. Sequencing ends 4 residues short of the CDR3 end; the germline J gene provides the rest. This chain links TRBV31 with TRBJ1-1, with 9 bases lining up with TRBD1. V shed 3 bases and J 4 bases; nucleotides not matched to a gene: 3. Germline V gene data show CDR1 as GKSSPN and CDR2 as SITVG. The CDR3 is made up of 13 amino acids. CDR3: CAWRTTGGTEVFF. The part of the CDR3 DNA that was read is TGTGCCTGGAGAACGACAGGGGGCACA.

This clone was counted between two and nine times. Genes and germline are mouse. Read data end 4 residues before the CDR3 end; the end is taken from the germline J gene. The chain recombines TRBV5 with TRBJ2-1; 10 positions agree with TRBD1. CDR1 is LGHNA, CDR2 YNLKQL, per germline (reference sequence). The CDR3 runs to 15 residues. V dropped 2 bases and J dropped 4; count of bases not matched to a gene: 2. CDR3 sequence: CASSQRQGAYAEQFF. Incomplete CDR3 DNA: TGTGCCAGCAGCCAAAGACAGGGGGCTTATGCT.

As regards this clone: Mouse names are used for the genes. The read stops 4 residues short of the end of the CDR3; the missing end is completed from the germline J gene. This chain uses TRBV13-1 with TRBJ2-4; 7 nucleotides line up with TRBD1. J lost 1 base, V lost 3 bases, and 2 bases had no gene match. This CDR3 spans 14 amino acids. CDR1 and CDR2 (germline): NSHNY, SYGAGN. The sequenced part of the CDR3 DNA is TGTGCCAGCAGTGTCCAGGGGGGTCAAAAC. Its translation: CASSVQGGQN. The whole CDR3 protein reads CASSVQGGQNTLYF.

This clone showed up just a few times. These gene names are mouse names. The CDR3 is cut off 3 residues early in the read; its end comes from the germline J gene. The chain recombines TRBV13-1 with TRBJ1-6; D is possibly TRBD1 (5 bases). TRBJ1-6 is recorded as an ORF, its role being uncertain. The CDR3 contains 15 residues. Germline CDR1 reads NSHNY; CDR2 reads SYGAGN. Trimming took off 6 bases at V and 0 bases at J, with 10 bases between the two ends. Incomplete CDR3 DNA: TGTGCCAGCAAACCTGACAGTTCCTATAATTCGCCC. This gives the protein CASKPDSSYNSP. In full, the CDR3 is CASKPDSSYNSPLYF.

Notes on this clone: Here the gene names and germline are mouse. The CDR3 end lies 4 residues beyond the end of the read and is filled in from the germline J gene. V gene TRBV1 combines with J gene TRBJ1-2; the match to TRBD1 covers 12 bases. The CDR3 sequence is 17 residues long. The V gene's germline CDR1 is NSQYPW and CDR2 LRSPGD (reference sequence). V trimming: 0 bases; J trimming: 3 bases; junction bases outside the gene matches: 5. Incomplete CDR3 DNA: TGCACCTGCAGTGCAGATCGGGACAGGGGGCGCGACTCC. It is translated as CTCSADRDRGRDS. The CDR3 in its entirety is CTCSADRDRGRDSDYTF.

Turning to this clone: Gene names are the mouse ones. The read terminates 4 residues before the CDR3 end, so the remaining end is supplied by the germline J gene. The sample contains more than one DNA sequence encoding this CDR3. This chain joins TRBV1 and TRBJ1-2, with TRBD1 as a possible D gene (5 bases). In germline, CDR1 is NSQYPW, CDR2 LRSPGD (reference sequence). The CDR3 is 13 amino acids. Trimming took 2 bases from V and 1 from J, leaving 5 bases between them. Incomplete CDR3 DNA: TGCACCTGCAGTGCAAGGGGAAACTCC. This translates into CTCSARGNS. The full CDR3 is CTCSARGNSDYTF. The full variable domain, rest sourced from reference TRBV1 and TRBJ1-2, is VTLLEQNPRWRLVPRGQAVNLRCILKNSQYPWMSWYQQDLQKQLQWLFTLRSPGDKEVKSLPGADYLATRVTDTELRLQVANMSQGRTLYCTCSARGNSDYTFGSGTRLLVI.

This clone has just a few counts. Gene names follow the mouse nomenclature. From the germline J gene comes the end of the CDR3, since the read stops 4 residues before it. The genes are TRBV13-1 and TRBJ2-3; D is unclear. The germline gives CDR1 NSHNY, CDR2 SYGAGN. V was trimmed by 0 bases and J by 0 bases, leaving 5 bases between them. The CDR3 runs to 14 residues. The CDR3 protein is CASSDGHSAETLYF. The sequenced CDR3 bases are TGTGCCAGCAGTGATGGACACAGTGCAGAA.

Regarding this clone: Genes and germline are mouse. The read gets to within 4 residues of the CDR3 end, and the germline J gene fills in the rest. The same CDR3 arises from other DNA sequences in this sample as well. The chain joins TRBV13-1 to TRBJ2-4; 7 bases match TRBD2. The CDR3 spans 13 residues. CDR1 and CDR2 from the germline V gene are NSHNY and SYGAGN. The CDR3 DNA, read in part, is TGTGCCAGCAGTGATCTGGGGGTAAAC. The encoded protein is CASSDLGVN. The entire CDR3 sequence reads CASSDLGVNTLYF.

This clone was observed a handful of times. The listed genes are named as in mouse. The read ends 4 residues shy of where the CDR3 ends; the end is completed using the germline J gene. The same CDR3 is also encoded by other DNA sequences in this sample. This rearrangement joins TRBV5 to TRBJ2-2; 9 bases are shared with TRBD2. CDR1 and CDR2 (germline): LGHNA, YNLKQL (reference sequence). This CDR3 is built from 15 residues. The V segment lost 4 bases and the J segment 0 bases; nucleotides outside the gene matches: 0. The CDR3 protein is CASSPGGANTGQLYF. The part of the CDR3 DNA that was read is TGTGCCAGCAGCCCTGGGGGGGCAAACACCGGG.

Remarks on this clone: Genes and germline come from the mouse. CDR3 DNA, as far as it was read: TGTGCCTGGAGTCTAGGGCAGGGGGTCCAAGAC. Amino acids: CAWSLGQGVQD. The whole CDR3 reads CAWSLGQGVQDTQYF. V and J are TRBV31 and TRBJ2-5, with 7 bases matching TRBD1. The read ends 4 residues early relative to the CDR3; the germline J gene fills the gap. Germline V lookup: CDR1 GKSSPN, CDR2 SITVG. Unmatched junction bases numbered 5, after V lost 0 bases and J lost 2 bases. The CDR3 extends over 15 amino acids. The full variable domain, in which reference TRBV31 and TRBJ2-5 provide the parts outside the CDR3, is AQTIHQWPVAEIKAVGSPLSLGCTIKGKSSPNLYWYWQATGGTLQQLFYSITVGQVESVVQLNLSASRPKDDQFILSTEKLLLSHSGFYLCAWSLGQGVQDTQYFGPGTRLLVL.

About this clone itself: Mouse gene names apply. The read is 4 residues too short to cover the CDR3 end, so that end is filled in from the germline J gene. V is TRBV13-3 and J is TRBJ2-3; a weak D match, TRBD1 (5 bases). The CDR3 extends over 12 amino acids. Germline loops: CDR1 NNHDY, CDR2 SYVADS. The V end was cut by 4 bases, the J end by 4 bases, with 7 bases between. The sequenced CDR3 bases are TGTGCCAGCAGTCCAGGGTCAGAA. The encoded protein is CASSPGSE. The whole CDR3 protein is CASSPGSETLYF.

At least ten counts were recorded for this clone. Germline and genes: mouse. The sequence runs out 4 residues before the end of the CDR3; the remainder is reconstructed from the germline J gene. The sample contains more than one DNA sequence encoding this CDR3. The chain recombines TRBV17 with TRBJ2-2; the match to TRBD1 covers 8 bases. Germline CDR1 and CDR2: MNHDT and YYDKIL. V shed 1 base, J shed 2 bases, and the junction held 0 bases outside the gene matches. This CDR3 spans 15 amino acids. The CDR3 protein is CASSRGTGNTGQLYF. CDR3 DNA, as far as it was read: TGTGCTAGCAGTAGAGGGACAGGGAACACCGGG.

The table lists this clone with a few counts. All gene names here are mouse names. The read is 4 residues too short to cover the CDR3 end, so that end is filled in from the germline J gene. J is TRBJ2-5 and V is TRBV13-2; 13 bases align to TRBD2. This CDR3 spans 15 amino acids. Germline loops: CDR1 NNHNN, CDR2 SYGAGS (reference sequence). The sequenced CDR3 bases are TGTGCCAGCGGTGATCGGGACTGGGGGGGGGAC. Protein sequence: CASGDRDWGGD. The whole CDR3 protein reads CASGDRDWGGDTQYF.

Remarks on this clone: Genes and germline are mouse. Sequencing ends 4 residues short of the CDR3 end; the germline J gene provides the rest. Distinct nucleotide sequences in the sample also encode this CDR3. The gene calls are TRBV13-1 and TRBJ2-1, with 8 bases identical to TRBD1. CDR1 is NSHNY, CDR2 SYGAGN, per germline. This CDR3 region has 13 residues. CDR3 sequence: CASSGTGRAEQFF. The covered CDR3 bases are TGTGCCAGCAGTGGGACAGGGAGGGCT.

There are a few counts of this clone. Gene names refer to mouse genes. The read halts 4 residues ahead of the CDR3 end, with the missing end drawn from the germline J gene. J is TRBJ2-5 and V is TRBV3, with D possibly TRBD2 on 6 matching bases. Germline V gives CDR1 SNHLY, CDR2 FYNGKV (reference sequence). This CDR3 region has 14 residues. Trimming removed 3 bases at V and 3 bases at J, with 10 bases between. The sequenced CDR3 bases are TGTGCCAGCAGCTTCTGGGGACGGCAAGAC. Encoded protein: CASSFWGRQD. The whole CDR3 protein reads CASSFWGRQDTQYF.

This clone was seen a handful of times. The genes are named according to mouse. Coverage ceases 4 residues before the CDR3 finishes, and the germline J gene fills in the end. This sample also contains other DNA sequences that code for the same CDR3. V and J are TRBV13-3 and TRBJ1-2; 8 bases are shared with TRBD1. V lost 4 bases, J lost 3 bases, and 5 bases stayed unmatched. The CDR3 extends over 14 amino acids. Germline CDR1 NNHDY, CDR2 SYVADS. CDR3 region: CASSLDREDSDYTF. The CDR3 DNA, read in part, is TGTGCCAGCAGTCTGGACAGGGAAGACTCC.

This clone has just a few counts. The gene symbols are mouse symbols. The CDR3 goes on 4 residues after the read ends, and that part is filled in from the germline J gene. The chain uses TRBV19 and TRBJ2-2; D perhaps matches TRBD1 (5 bases). CDR3 length: 14 amino acids. Trimming pared 5 bases from V and 0 bases from J, leaving 8 bases between. CDR1 is FNHDT, CDR2 SITEND, per germline (reference sequence). CDR3 DNA (partial): TGTGCCAGCAGGCAGGGAACAAACACCGGG. Encoded protein: CASRQGTNTG. In full, the CDR3 is CASRQGTNTGQLYF.

This clone has more than one count but fewer than ten. Gene names are mouse gene names. The read stops 4 residues short of the end of the CDR3; the missing end is completed from the germline J gene. The J gene is TRBJ2-1, the V gene TRBV31; 13 nucleotides line up with TRBD2. This CDR3 region has 16 residues. Germline CDR1 reads GKSSPN; CDR2 reads SITVG. The CDR3 DNA, read in part, is TGTGCCTGGAGTCTCAGGACTGGGGGGGCGTCGGCT. This codes for CAWSLRTGGASA. The CDR3 reads in full as CAWSLRTGGASAEQFF.

This clone was recorded a few times. The gene names given are mouse names. The read is 4 residues too short to cover the CDR3 end, so that end is filled in from the germline J gene. The chain has TRBV13-1 and TRBJ1-2, with 7 bases fitting TRBD1. This CDR3 region has 14 residues. Germline CDR1 NSHNY, CDR2 SYGAGN. V was pared by 0 bases and J by 4 bases, with 3 bases of the junction left unmatched. CDR3 DNA, as far as it was read: TGTGCCAGCAGTGATGACAGGGGCGGCTCC. This encodes CASSDDRGGS. The whole CDR3 is CASSDDRGGSDYTF.

This clone was counted many times. Gene names denote mouse genes. The read terminates 4 residues ahead of where the CDR3 ends, so the germline J gene completes it. Other nucleotide sequences in the sample specify the same CDR3. V gene TRBV5 combines with J gene TRBJ2-2; TRBD2 might be the D (6 bases). The germline V gene encodes CDR1 LGHNA and CDR2 YNLKQL (reference sequence). The V end lost 1 base, the J end lost 3 bases, and 6 bases lay between the germline ends. The length of the CDR3 is 14 residues. CDR3 loop: CASSQGGDTGQLYF. The sequenced CDR3 bases are TGTGCCAGCAGCCAAGGGGGGGACACCGGG.

This clone appeared many times. Gene names and germline match the mouse. Read data end 4 residues before the CDR3 end; the end is taken from the germline J gene. This sample also contains other DNA sequences that code for the same CDR3. This chain uses TRBV17 with TRBJ2-1; 9 nucleotides align to TRBD1. The germline V gene encodes CDR1 MNHDT and CDR2 YYDKIL. The CDR3 loop spans 14 amino acids. The junction had 2 bases not matched to a gene; V was cut back by 3 bases and J by 5 bases. The part of the CDR3 DNA that was read is TGTGCTAGCAGTAGGGACAGGGGCGATGCT. Translated: CASSRDRGDA. The CDR3 in its entirety is CASSRDRGDAEQFF.

As concerns this clone: Gene labels here are mouse ones. The read stops 3 residues short of the end of the CDR3; the missing end is completed from the germline J gene. The chain recombines TRBV13-1 with TRBJ1-6; 10 positions match TRBD1. TRBJ1-6 carries the ORF label, with uncertain function. Germline V gives CDR1 NSHNY, CDR2 SYGAGN. With V trimmed by 3 bases and J by 8 bases, 2 bases remained unmatched. The length of the CDR3 is 14 residues. The CDR3 DNA, read in part, is TGTGCCAGCAGTGGACAGGGGGCTGATTCGCCC. It yields the protein CASSGQGADSP. From start to end, the CDR3 is CASSGQGADSPLYF.

As to this clone: The gene names given are mouse names. The CDR3 is cut off 4 residues early in the read; its end comes from the germline J gene. The rearrangement links TRBV17 to TRBJ1-1; D uncertain. This CDR3 region has 15 residues. The germline V gene encodes CDR1 MNHDT and CDR2 YYDKIL. Trimming cost V 2 bases and J 0 bases, with 10 bases left between them. The CDR3 spells CASSRRRPANTEVFF. The covered CDR3 bases are TGTGCTAGCAGTAGACGCAGGCCAGCAAACACA.

The sample holds a few counts of this clone. The genes are named according to mouse. The read comes to an end 4 residues before the CDR3 does, leaving the germline J gene to fill in the end. This CDR3 is also generated by other DNA sequences in the sample. The chain recombines TRBV19 with TRBJ1-1, with 8 bases fitting TRBD1. The CDR3 is 12 residues long. Germline CDR1 FNHDT, CDR2 SITEND (reference sequence). The CDR3 sequence is CASTPTGEEVFF. The DNA read from the CDR3 is TGTGCCAGCACCCCGACAGGGGAA. The full variable domain, completed using reference TRBV19 and TRBJ1-1, is GGIITQTPKFLIGQEGQKLTLKCQQNFNHDTMYWYRQDSGKGLRLIYYSITENDLQKGDLSEGYDASREKKSSFSLTVTSAQKNEMAVFLCASTPTGEEVFFGKGTRLTVV.

Regarding this clone: Gene names and germline match the mouse. The observed sequence ends 3 residues before the CDR3 terminus, with the missing tail filled in from the germline J gene. The gene calls are TRBV1 and TRBJ1-6, with 9 nucleotides matching TRBD1. TRBJ1-6 is marked as an open reading frame, function uncertain. Germline V gene data show CDR1 as NSQYPW and CDR2 as LRSPGD (reference sequence). V was clipped by 2 bases and J by 7 bases; unmatched bases: 3. CDR3 length equals 15 residues. CDR3 DNA (partial): TGCACCTGCAGTGCATCGGGACAGGGAAATTCGCCC. Its protein product is CTCSASGQGNSP. The CDR3 reads in full as CTCSASGQGNSPLYF.

This clone has a handful of counts. Gene names are mouse gene names. The same CDR3 is also encoded by other DNA sequences in this sample. The sequenced CDR3 bases are TGTGCCAGCGGTGATCCGGGACTGGGGGTGTAT. Amino acid sequence: CASGDPGLGVY. The CDR3 in its entirety is CASGDPGLGVYEQYF. The V and J genes are TRBV13-2 and TRBJ2-7, with TRBD2 identical over 11 bases. The read gets to within 4 residues of the CDR3 end, and the germline J gene fills in the rest. Germline values: CDR1 NNHNN, CDR2 SYGAGS (reference sequence). The CDR3 length is 15 residues.